What follows describes a single T cell receptor (beta chain). Its antigen is as yet unknown. This record comes from a study of siplizumab effects on memory and regulatory T cells. The junction had 7 bases not matched to a gene; V was cut back by 7 bases and J by 2 bases. The CDR3 totals 14 residues. Per germline, CDR1 MNHNS and CDR2 SASEGT. Measured with immunoSEQ multiplex PCR; TCRdb has only the in-frame clones, and not every one. The sample contains approximately 100,000 clones, around 90% of which appear only once. Overall study results and limits: Siplizumab produced a significant drop in alloreactive sequences attributable to unstimulated CD4+ memory cells. Both greater diversity than memory cells and a major contribution to the alloresponse seemed to characterize naive T cells. The mapping of alloreactive clones to unstimulated subsets covered only a minor fraction of them.

The TCR was taken from a human donor in good health. Sequenced material: non-Treg CD4+ T cells sorted from blood. The chain carries TRBV6-1 and TRBJ2-5, with 7 bases fitting TRBD1. The CDR3 bases are TGTGCCAGCAATTTGGACAGGAGTCAAGAGACCCAGTACTTC. Translating it yields CASNLDRSQETQYF.